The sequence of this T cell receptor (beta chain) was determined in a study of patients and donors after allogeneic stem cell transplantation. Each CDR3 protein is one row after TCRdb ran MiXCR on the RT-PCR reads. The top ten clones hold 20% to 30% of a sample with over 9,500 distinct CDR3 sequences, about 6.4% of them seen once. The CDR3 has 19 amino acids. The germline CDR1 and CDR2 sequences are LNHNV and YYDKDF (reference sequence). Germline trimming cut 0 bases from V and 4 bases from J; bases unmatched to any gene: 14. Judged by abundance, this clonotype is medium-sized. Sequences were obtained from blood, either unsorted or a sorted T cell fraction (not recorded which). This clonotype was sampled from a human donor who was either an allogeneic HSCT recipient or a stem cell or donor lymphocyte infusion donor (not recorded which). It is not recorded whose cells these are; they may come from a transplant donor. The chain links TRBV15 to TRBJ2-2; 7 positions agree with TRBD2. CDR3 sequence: CATSREVGGRERGTGELFF. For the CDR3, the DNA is TGTGCCACCAGCAGAGAAGTAGGTGGGCGGGAGAGGGGCACCGGGGAGCTGTTTTTT.